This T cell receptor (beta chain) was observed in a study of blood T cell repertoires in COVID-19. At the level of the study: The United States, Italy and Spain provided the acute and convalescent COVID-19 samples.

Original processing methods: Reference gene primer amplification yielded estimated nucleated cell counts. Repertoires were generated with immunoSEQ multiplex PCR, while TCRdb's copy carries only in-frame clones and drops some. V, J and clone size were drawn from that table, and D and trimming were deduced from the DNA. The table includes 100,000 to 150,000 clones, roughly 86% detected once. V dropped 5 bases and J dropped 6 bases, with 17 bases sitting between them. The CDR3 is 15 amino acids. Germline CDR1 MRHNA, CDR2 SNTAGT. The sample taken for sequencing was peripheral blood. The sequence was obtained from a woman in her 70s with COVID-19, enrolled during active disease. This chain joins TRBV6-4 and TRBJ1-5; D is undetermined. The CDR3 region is CASSRLEYSGQPQHF. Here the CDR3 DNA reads TGTGCCAGCAGTCGGTTAGAGTATAGCGGTCAGCCCCAGCATTTT.